The T cell receptor (beta chain) under discussion was sequenced for a study of PD-1 blockade in mismatch repair-deficient tumors. Data came from immunoSEQ multiplex PCR; TCRdb stores just in-frame clones and leaves some out. The sample holds roughly 53,000 clones, more than 75% seen once. The germline CDR1 and CDR2 sequences are SGHVS and FQNEAQ. The CDR3 sequence is 16 residues long. V dropped 0 bases and J dropped 0 bases, with 10 bases sitting between them. Sequences were derived from peripheral blood, sampled 4 weeks after starting pembrolizumab. This chain links TRBV7-8 with TRBJ2-3; D unclear. The sequence was obtained from an adult with mismatch repair-deficient cancer. CDR3 coding DNA: TGTGCCAGCAGCTTAGCAGGCGTCAGAAGCACAGATACGCAGTATTTT. Amino acid sequence: CASSLAGVRSTDTQYF.